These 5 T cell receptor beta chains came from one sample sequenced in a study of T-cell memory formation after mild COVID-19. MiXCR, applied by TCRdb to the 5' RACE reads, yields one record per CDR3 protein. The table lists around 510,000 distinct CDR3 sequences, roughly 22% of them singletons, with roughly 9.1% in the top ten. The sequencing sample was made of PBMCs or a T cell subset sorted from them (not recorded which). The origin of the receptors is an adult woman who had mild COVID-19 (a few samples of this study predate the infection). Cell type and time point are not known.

CDR3 DNA sequence: TGCGCCAGCAGCCAGATCGGACAGGGGGCGATCTACTATGGCTACACCTTC. Translating gives CASSQIGQGAIYYGYTF. The chain uses TRBV4-1 and TRBJ1-2, with 11 bases aligning to TRBD1. Germline CDR1 and CDR2: MGHRA and YSYEKL. The CDR3 is 17 amino acids. J was trimmed by 3 bases and V by 3 bases; bases with no gene match: 9.

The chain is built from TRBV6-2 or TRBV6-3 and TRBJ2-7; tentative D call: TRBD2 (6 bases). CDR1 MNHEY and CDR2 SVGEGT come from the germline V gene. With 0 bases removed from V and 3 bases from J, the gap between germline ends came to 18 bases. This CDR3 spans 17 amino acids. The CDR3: CASSYSFREEYGYEQYF. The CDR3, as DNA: TGTGCCAGCAGTTACTCTTTCAGGGAGGAATATGGCTACGAGCAGTACTTC.

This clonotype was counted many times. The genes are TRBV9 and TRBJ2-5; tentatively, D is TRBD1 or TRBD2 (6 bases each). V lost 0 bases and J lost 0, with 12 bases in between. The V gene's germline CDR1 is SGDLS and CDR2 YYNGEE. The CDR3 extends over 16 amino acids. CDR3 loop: CASSVEGGSYQETQYF. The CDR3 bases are TGTGCCAGCAGCGTAGAGGGGGGCTCGTACCAAGAGACCCAGTACTTC. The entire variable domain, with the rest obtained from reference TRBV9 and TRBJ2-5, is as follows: DSGVTQTPKHLITATGQRVTLRCSPRSGDLSVYWYQQSLDQGLQFLIQYYNGEERAKGNILERFSAQQFPDLHSELNLSSLELGDSALYFCASSVEGGSYQETQYFGPGTRLLVL.

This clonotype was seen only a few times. The CDR3 coding sequence is TGTGCCAGCAGCTTAGGCATGGATGAAAAACTGTTTTTT. Translation: CASSLGMDEKLFF. The chain is built from TRBV7-6 and TRBJ1-4, with D unclear. The CDR3 loop spans 13 amino acids. Germline V gives CDR1 SGHVS, CDR2 FNYEAQ. V lost 1 base and J lost 6, with 6 bases in between.

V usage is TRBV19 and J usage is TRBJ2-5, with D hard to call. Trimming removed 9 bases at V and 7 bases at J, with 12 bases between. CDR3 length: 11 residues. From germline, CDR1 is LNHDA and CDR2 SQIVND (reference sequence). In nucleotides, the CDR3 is TGTGCCAGCCAGATGAAGGGGACCCAGTACTTC. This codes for CASQMKGTQYF.